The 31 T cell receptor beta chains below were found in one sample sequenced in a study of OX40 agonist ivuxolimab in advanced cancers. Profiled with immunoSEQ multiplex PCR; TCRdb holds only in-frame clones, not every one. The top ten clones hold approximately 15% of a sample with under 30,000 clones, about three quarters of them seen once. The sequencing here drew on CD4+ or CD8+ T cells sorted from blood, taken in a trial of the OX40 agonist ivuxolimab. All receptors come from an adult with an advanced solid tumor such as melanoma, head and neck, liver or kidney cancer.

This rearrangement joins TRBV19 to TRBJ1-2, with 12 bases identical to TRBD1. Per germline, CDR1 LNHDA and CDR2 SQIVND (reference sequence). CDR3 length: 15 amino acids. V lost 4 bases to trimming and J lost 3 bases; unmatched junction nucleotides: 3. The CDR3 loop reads CASSTGTGGDYGYTF. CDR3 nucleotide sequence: TGTGCCAGTAGTACCGGGACAGGGGGCGACTATGGCTACACCTTC. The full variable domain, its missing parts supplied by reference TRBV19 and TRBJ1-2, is DGGITQSPKYLFRKEGQNVTLSCEQNLNHDAMYWYRQDPGQGLRLIYYSQIVNDFQKGDIAEGYSVSREKKESFPLTVTSAQKNPTAFYLCASSTGTGGDYGYTFGSGTRLTVV.

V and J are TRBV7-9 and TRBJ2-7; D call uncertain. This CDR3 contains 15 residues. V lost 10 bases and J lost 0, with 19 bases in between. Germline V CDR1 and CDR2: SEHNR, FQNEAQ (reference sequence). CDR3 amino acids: CATRSSSFSSYEQYF. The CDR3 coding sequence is TGTGCCACCCGTTCTTCCAGCTTTAGCTCCTACGAGCAGTACTTC.

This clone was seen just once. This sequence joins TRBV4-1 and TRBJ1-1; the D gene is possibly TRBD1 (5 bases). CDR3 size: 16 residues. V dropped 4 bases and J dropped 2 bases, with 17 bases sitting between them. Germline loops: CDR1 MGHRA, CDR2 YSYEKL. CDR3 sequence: CASSPVTLGGNTEAFF. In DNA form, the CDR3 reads TGCGCCAGCAGCCCTGTTACTCTGGGGGGTAACACTGAAGCTTTCTTT.

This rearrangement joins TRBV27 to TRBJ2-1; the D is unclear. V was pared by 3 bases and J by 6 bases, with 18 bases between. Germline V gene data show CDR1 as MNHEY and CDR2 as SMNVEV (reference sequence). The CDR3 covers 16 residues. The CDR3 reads CASSFDPNSESNEQFF. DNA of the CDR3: TGTGCCAGCAGTTTCGACCCCAACAGTGAAAGCAATGAGCAGTTCTTC.

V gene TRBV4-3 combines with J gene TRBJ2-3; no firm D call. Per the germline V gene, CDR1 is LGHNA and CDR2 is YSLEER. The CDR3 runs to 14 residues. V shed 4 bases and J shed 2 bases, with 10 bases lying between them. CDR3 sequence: CASSLSGATDTQYF. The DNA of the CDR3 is TGCGCCAGCAGCCTCTCGGGCGCCACAGATACGCAGTATTTT.

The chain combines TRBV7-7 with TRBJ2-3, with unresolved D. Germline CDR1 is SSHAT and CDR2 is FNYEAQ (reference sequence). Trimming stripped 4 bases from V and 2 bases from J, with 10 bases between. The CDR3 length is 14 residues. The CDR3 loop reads CASSYEGSTDTQYF. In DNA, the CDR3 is TGTGCCAGCAGCTATGAAGGTTCCACAGATACGCAGTATTTT.

This CDR3 is CASSEAGTSYEQYF. In nucleotides, the CDR3 is TGTGCCAGCAGTGAAGCGGGGACTTCCTACGAGCAGTACTTC. The chain has TRBV6-1 and TRBJ2-7; D might be TRBD2 (6 bases). From germline, CDR1 is MNHNS and CDR2 SASEGT. This CDR3 spans 14 amino acids. V was cut by 0 bases and J by 1 base, with 7 bases left in between.

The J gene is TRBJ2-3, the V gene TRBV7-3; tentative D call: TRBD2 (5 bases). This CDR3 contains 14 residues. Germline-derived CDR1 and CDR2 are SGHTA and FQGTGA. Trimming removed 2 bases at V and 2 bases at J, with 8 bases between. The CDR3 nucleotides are TGTGCCAGCAGCTTACTAGCTAACACAGATACGCAGTATTTT. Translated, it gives CASSLLANTDTQYF.

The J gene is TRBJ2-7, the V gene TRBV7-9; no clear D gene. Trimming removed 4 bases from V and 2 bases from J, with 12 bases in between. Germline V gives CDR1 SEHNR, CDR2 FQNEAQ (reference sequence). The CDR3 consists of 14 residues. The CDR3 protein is CASSYVLSPYEQYF. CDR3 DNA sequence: TGTGCCAGCAGCTATGTCCTTTCCCCCTACGAGCAGTACTTC.

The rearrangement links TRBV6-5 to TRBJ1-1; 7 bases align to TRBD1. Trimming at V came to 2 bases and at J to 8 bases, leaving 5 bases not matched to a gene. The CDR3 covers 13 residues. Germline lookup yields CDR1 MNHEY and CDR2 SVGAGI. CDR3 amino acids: CASSYAQQGEAFF. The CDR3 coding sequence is TGTGCCAGCAGTTACGCACAACAGGGGGAAGCTTTCTTT.

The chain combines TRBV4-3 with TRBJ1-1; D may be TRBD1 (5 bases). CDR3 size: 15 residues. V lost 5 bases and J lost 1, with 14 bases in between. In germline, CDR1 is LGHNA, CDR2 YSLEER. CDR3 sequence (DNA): TGCGCCAGCAGCTTGCGCGGGGGGGGGAACACTGAAGCTTTCTTT. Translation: CASSLRGGGNTEAFF.

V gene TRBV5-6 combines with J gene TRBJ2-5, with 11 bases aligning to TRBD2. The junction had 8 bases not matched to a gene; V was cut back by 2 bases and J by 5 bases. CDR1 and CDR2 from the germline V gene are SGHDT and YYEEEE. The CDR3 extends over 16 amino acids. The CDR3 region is CASSFPTSGEGETQYF. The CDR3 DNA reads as TGTGCCAGCAGCTTTCCGACTAGCGGGGAGGGTGAGACCCAGTACTTC.

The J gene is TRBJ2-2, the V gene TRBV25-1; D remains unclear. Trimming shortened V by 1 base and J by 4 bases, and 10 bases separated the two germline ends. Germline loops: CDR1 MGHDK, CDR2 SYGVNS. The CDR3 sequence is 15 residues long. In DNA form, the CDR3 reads TGTGCCAGCAGTGAATTAGTAGGGTCCACCGGGGAGCTGTTTTTT. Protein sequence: CASSELVGSTGELFF.

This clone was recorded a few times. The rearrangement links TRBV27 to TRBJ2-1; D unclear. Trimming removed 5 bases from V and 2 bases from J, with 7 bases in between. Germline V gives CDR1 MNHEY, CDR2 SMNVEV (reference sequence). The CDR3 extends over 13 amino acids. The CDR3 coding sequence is TGTGCCAGCAGTATTCGTCCCTACAATGAGCAGTTCTTC. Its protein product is CASSIRPYNEQFF.

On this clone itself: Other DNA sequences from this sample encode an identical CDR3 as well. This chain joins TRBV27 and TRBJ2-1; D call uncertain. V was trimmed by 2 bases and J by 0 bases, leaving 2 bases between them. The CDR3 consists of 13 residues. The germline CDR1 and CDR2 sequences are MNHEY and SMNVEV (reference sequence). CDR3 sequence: CASSLGSYNEQFF. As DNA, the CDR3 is TGTGCCAGCAGTTTAGGCTCCTACAATGAGCAGTTCTTC.

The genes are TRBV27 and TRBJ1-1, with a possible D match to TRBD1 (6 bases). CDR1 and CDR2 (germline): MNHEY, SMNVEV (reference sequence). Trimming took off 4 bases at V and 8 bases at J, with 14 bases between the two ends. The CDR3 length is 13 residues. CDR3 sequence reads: CASSSPGTPEAFF. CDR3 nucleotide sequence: TGTGCCAGCAGTTCCCCGGGGACACCCGAAGCTTTCTTT.

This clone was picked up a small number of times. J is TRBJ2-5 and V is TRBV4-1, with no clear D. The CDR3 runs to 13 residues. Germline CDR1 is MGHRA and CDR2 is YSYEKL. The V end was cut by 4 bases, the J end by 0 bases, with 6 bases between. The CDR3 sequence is CASSPLNQETQYF. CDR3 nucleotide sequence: TGCGCCAGCAGCCCACTGAACCAAGAGACCCAGTACTTC.

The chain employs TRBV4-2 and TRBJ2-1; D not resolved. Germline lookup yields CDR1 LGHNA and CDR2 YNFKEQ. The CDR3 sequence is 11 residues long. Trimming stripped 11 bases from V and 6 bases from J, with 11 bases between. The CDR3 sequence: CAARSGNEQFF. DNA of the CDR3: TGTGCCGCCAGGTCCGGCAATGAGCAGTTCTTC.

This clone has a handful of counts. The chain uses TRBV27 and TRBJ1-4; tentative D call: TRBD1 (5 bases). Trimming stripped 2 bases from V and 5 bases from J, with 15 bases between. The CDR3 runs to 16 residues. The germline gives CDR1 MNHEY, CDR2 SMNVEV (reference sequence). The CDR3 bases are TGTGCCAGCAGTTTAAGGATGGGACGGAGAAATGAAAAACTGTTTTTT. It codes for CASSLRMGRRNEKLFF.

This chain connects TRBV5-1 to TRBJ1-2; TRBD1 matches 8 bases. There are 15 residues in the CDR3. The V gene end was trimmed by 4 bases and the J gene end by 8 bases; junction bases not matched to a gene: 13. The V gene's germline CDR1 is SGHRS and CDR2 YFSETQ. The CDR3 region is CASSGAGPTGAGYTF. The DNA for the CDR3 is TGCGCCAGCAGCGGAGCCGGACCGACAGGGGCCGGCTACACCTTC.

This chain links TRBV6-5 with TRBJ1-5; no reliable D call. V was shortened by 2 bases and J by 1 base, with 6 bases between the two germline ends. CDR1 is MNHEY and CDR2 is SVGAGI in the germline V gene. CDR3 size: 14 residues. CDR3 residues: CASSYVGSNQPQHF. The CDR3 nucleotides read TGTGCCAGCAGTTACGTAGGGAGCAATCAGCCCCAGCATTTT.

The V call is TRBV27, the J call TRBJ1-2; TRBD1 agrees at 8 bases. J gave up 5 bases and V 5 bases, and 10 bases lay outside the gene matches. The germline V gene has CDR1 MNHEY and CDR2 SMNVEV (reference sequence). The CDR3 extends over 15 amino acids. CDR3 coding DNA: TGTGCCAGCAGTCCTCGGACAGGGATTCGATATGGCTACACCTTC. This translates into CASSPRTGIRYGYTF.

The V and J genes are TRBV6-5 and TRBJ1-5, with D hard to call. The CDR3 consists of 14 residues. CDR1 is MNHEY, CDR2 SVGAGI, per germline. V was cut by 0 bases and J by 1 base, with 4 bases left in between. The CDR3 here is CASSYSNSNQPQHF. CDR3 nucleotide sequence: TGTGCCAGCAGTTACTCAAACAGCAATCAGCCCCAGCATTTT.

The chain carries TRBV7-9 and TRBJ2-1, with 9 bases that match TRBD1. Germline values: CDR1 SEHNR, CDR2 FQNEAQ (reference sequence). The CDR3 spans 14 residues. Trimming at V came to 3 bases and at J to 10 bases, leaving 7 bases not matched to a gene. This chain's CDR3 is CASSFPGTGSEQFF. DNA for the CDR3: TGTGCCAGCAGCTTCCCAGGGACAGGGAGCGAGCAGTTCTTC.

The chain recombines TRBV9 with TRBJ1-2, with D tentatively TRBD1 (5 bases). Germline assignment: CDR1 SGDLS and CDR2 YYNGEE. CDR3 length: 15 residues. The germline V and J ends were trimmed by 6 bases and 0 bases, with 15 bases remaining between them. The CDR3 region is CASTKRGEPNYGYTF. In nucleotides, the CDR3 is TGTGCCAGCACTAAGAGGGGAGAACCTAACTATGGCTACACCTTC.

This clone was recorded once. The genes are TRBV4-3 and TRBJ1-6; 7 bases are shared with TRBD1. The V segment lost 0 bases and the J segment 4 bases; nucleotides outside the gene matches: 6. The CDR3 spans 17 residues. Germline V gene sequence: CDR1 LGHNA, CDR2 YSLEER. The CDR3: CASSQDPAGGYNSPLHF. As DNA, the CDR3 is TGCGCCAGCAGCCAAGATCCAGCAGGGGGGTATAATTCACCCCTCCACTTT.

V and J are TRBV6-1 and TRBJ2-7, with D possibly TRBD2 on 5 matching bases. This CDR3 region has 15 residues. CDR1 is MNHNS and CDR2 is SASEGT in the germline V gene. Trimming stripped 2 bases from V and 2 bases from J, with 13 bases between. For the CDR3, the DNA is TGTGCCAGCAGTGAACTGGGTAGCGCTACCTACGAGCAGTACTTC. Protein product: CASSELGSATYEQYF.

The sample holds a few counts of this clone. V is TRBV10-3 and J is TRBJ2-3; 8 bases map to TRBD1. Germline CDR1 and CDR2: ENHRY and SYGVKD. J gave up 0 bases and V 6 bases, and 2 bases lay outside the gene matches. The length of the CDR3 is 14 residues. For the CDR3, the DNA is TGTGCCATCAGAGGACAGGGTAGCACAGATACGCAGTATTTT. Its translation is CAIRGQGSTDTQYF.

The CDR3 loop reads CASSYSTSTSYEQYF. The CDR3 nucleotides are TGTGCCAGCAGTTACTCCACTAGTACCTCCTACGAGCAGTACTTC. This chain connects TRBV6-5 to TRBJ2-7; maybe TRBD2 (5 bases). The germline gives CDR1 MNHEY, CDR2 SVGAGI. This CDR3 spans 15 amino acids. Trimming removed 0 bases from V and 0 bases from J, with 9 bases in between.

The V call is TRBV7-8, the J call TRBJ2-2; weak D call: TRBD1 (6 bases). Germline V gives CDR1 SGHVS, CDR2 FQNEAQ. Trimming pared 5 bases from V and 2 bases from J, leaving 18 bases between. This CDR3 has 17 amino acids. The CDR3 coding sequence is TGTGCCAGCAGCCTTCTCGCGGCAGGGGACAACACCGGGGAGCTGTTTTTT. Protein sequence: CASSLLAAGDNTGELFF.

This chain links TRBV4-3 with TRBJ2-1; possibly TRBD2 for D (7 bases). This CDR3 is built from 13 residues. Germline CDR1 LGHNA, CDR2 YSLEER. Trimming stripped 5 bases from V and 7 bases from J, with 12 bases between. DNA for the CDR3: TGCGCCAGCAGCTCCGGGGGGCCAAATGAGCAGTTCTTC. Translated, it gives CASSSGGPNEQFF.